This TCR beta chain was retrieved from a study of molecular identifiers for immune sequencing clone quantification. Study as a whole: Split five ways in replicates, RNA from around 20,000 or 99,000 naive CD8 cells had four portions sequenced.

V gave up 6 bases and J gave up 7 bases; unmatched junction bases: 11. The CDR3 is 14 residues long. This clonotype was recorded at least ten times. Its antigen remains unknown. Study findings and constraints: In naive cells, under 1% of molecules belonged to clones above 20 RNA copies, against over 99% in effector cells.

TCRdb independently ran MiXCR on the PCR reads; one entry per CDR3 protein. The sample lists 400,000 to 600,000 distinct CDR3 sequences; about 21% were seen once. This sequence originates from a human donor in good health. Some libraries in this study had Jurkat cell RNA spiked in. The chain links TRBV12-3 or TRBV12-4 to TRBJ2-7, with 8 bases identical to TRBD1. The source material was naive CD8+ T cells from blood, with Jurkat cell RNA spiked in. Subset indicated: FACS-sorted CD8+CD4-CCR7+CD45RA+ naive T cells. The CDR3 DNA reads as TGTGCCAGCAGATCGACAGGGGCGAATGAGGAGCAGTACTTC. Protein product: CASRSTGANEEQYF.